Listed below are T cell receptor beta chains from one sample, sequenced in a study of cytomegalovirus exposure and HLA in healthy donors. Method: immunoSEQ multiplex PCR; TCRdb's copy keeps in-frame clones and lacks some. This sample yields about 170,000 clones, of which approximately 81% are seen a single time; 0.38% belongs to the top ten. Sequenced input: PBMCs. The receptors were gathered from a boy aged 2 to 10 in good health and CMV-seronegative. The conserved cysteine and the conserved F or W are not part of the CDR3 here. Fields, in order: D gene, V gene, J gene, CDR3 protein. D genes are given only for firm matches.

TRBD2,TRBV5-8,TRBJ2-3,ASSLGASGGTDTQY
NA,TRBV6-1,TRBJ2-5,AINQGREETQY
TRBD2,TRBV7-3,TRBJ2-1,ASSSLGSGNYDEQF
NA,TRBV10-1,TRBJ2-4,ASSLGLAKNIQY
NA,TRBV25-1,TRBJ1-2,ASSESDSLGSDGYT
TRBD2,TRBV5-1,TRBJ2-7,ASSPRSGYLSYEQY
TRBD2,TRBV5-1,TRBJ2-5,ASSLLLASQETQY
NA,TRBV28,TRBJ2-1,ASSSSRGLTYNEQF
TRBD1,TRBV19,TRBJ1-1,ASSYRDRGTEAF
NA,TRBV27,TRBJ2-2,ASSFFEGSGTGELF
TRBD2,TRBV10-1,TRBJ2-2,ASSESSGLVDTGELF
NA,TRBV4-2,TRBJ2-7,ASSQDAVDYEQY
TRBD2,TRBV7-2,TRBJ2-7,ASSLGLAGSYEQY
TRBD2,TRBV18,TRBJ2-5,ASSLDSGRGKTQY
TRBD2,TRBV10-3,TRBJ2-5,AISDQGLVRETQY
TRBD2,TRBV4-2,TRBJ2-7,ASSQEGPGTSYSYEQY
NA,TRBV2,TRBJ2-2,ASSEGLYTGELF
TRBD2,TRBV15,TRBJ2-2,ATSRDGPLADTGELF
NA,TRBV19,TRBJ1-1,ASSALPDTEAF
NA,TRBV5-5,TRBJ2-6,ASSLVQGSGANVLT
NA,TRBV23-1,TRBJ2-7,ASSKITGGTACYEQY
NA,TRBV7-7,TRBJ2-3,ASSPSGSQDTQY
NA,TRBV4-1,TRBJ2-7,ASSQRYDLDRTYEQY
TRBD2,TRBV4-1,TRBJ2-6,ASSQGAGDSGANVLT
NA,TRBV7-8,TRBJ1-2,ASSLVTSSYGYT
NA,TRBV7-9,TRBJ2-3,ASSPRDTTDTQY
TRBD1,TRBV6-5,TRBJ2-7,ASTLQGAGEQY
TRBD1,TRBV28,TRBJ2-7,ASRRTGQGDEQY
NA,TRBV5-4,TRBJ2-1,ASSGGRDYTYNEQF
TRBD2,TRBV5-1,TRBJ2-5,ASSPRTSSQETQY